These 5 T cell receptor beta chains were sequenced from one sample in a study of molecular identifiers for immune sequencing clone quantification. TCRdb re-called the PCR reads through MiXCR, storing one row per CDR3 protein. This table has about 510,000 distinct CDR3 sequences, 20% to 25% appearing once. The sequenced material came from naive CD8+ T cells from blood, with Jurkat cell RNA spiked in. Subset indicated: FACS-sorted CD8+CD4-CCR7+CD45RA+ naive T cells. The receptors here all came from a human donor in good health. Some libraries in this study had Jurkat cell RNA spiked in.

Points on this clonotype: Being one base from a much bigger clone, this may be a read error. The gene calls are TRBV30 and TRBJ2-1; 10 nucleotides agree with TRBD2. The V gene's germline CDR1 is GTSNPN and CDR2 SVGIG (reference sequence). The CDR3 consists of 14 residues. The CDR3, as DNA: TGTGTCTGGAGTGAACTAGCGGGGATAGATGAGCAGTTCTTC. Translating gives CVWSELAGIDEQFF.

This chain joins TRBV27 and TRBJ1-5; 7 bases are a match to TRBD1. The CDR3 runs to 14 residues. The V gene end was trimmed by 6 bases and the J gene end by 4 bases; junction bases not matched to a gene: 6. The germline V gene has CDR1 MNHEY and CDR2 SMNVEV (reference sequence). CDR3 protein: CASRPGQLNQPQHF. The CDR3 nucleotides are TGTGCCAGCAGACCGGGACAGCTGAATCAGCCCCAGCATTTT.

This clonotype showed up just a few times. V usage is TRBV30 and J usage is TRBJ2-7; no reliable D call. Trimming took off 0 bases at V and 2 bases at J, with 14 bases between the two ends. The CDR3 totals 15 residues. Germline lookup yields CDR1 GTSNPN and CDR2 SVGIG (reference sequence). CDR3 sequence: CAWSVGPRHAYEQYF. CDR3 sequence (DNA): TGTGCCTGGAGTGTGGGTCCCCGTCACGCCTACGAGCAGTACTTC.

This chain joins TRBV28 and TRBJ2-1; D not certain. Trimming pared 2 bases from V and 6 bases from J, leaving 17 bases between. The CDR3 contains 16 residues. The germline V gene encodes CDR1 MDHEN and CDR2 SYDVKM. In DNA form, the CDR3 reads TGTGCCAGCAGTTTAAGAGGCCGGACCGACTGCAATGAGCAGTTCTTC. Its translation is CASSLRGRTDCNEQFF.

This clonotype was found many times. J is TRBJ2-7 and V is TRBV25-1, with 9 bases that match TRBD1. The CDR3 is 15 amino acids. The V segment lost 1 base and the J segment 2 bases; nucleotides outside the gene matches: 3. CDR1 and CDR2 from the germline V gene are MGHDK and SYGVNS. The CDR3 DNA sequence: TGTGCCAGCAGTGAATTAAGACAGGGGGCCTACGAGCAGTACTTC. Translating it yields CASSELRQGAYEQYF.